The next 24 T cell receptor beta chains were all read from a single sample in a study of T-cell memory formation after mild COVID-19. MiXCR was run by TCRdb on the 5' RACE reads, yielding one entry per CDR3 protein. The top ten hold roughly a fifth of the sample, which has approximately 300,000 distinct CDR3 sequences, roughly 15% seen once. Sequenced input: PBMCs or a T cell subset sorted from them (not recorded which). These receptors came from a man younger than 35 who had mild COVID-19 (a few samples of this study predate the infection). Cell type and time point are not known.

The chain employs TRBV10-3 and TRBJ2-5; D call uncertain. There are 13 residues in the CDR3. Trimming removed 8 bases at V and 1 base at J, with 11 bases between. Germline V gene data show CDR1 as ENHRY and CDR2 as SYGVKD. In DNA form, the CDR3 reads TGTGCCATCGCTCAGGATCCCCAAGAGACCCAGTACTTC. It specifies CAIAQDPQETQYF.

This clonotype was picked up a small number of times. The chain recombines TRBV12-3 or TRBV12-4 with TRBJ2-3; a weak D match, TRBD2 (5 bases). Trimming removed 6 bases at V and 5 bases at J, with 12 bases between. The CDR3 totals 13 residues. The CDR3 bases are TGTGCCAGCAGGCCCCTAGCAGAAGATACGCAGTATTTT. Its protein is CASRPLAEDTQYF.

This rearrangement joins TRBV7-2 to TRBJ2-2; 12 nucleotides match TRBD2. The CDR3 is 16 residues long. Germline values: CDR1 SGHTA, CDR2 FQGNSA. With 7 bases clipped from V and 0 bases from J, the junction kept 3 bases outside the gene matches. The CDR3 DNA reads as TGTGCCAGCACCCGGACTAGCGGGGCGAACACCGGGGAGCTGTTTTTT. It codes for CASTRTSGANTGELFF.

This rearrangement joins TRBV28 to TRBJ1-2; no clear D. Germline CDR1 reads MDHEN; CDR2 reads SYDVKM. There are 14 residues in the CDR3. The ends were cut back, 6 bases at V and 2 bases at J, with 13 bases in the middle. The CDR3 loop is CASSLLTENYGYTF. CDR3 in DNA: TGTGCCAGCAGCTTACTGACGGAGAACTATGGCTACACCTTC.

The V gene is TRBV28, the J gene TRBJ1-1; D remains unclear. Germline loops: CDR1 MDHEN, CDR2 SYDVKM. V gave up 6 bases and J gave up 0 bases, with 11 bases separating them. This CDR3 spans 14 amino acids. CDR3 sequence: CASRTSGLNTEAFF. As DNA, the CDR3 is TGTGCCAGCAGGACCTCGGGGTTGAACACTGAAGCTTTCTTT.

The V call is TRBV7-8, the J call TRBJ2-7; possibly TRBD1 or TRBD2 for D (5 bases each). The V gene lost 5 bases and the J gene lost 0 bases, with 11 bases spanning the gap. The V gene's germline CDR1 is SGHVS and CDR2 FQNEAQ. The CDR3 is 14 amino acids. CDR3 loop: CASSVGRLSYEQYF. DNA of the CDR3: TGTGCCAGCAGCGTGGGACGGCTCTCCTACGAGCAGTACTTC.

V is TRBV29-1 and J is TRBJ1-1; TRBD1 aligns across 7 bases. Germline V lookup: CDR1 SQVTM, CDR2 ANQGSEA. V lost 1 base, J lost 7 bases, and 6 bases stayed unmatched. This CDR3 contains 13 residues. The CDR3 sequence: CSVEGRQGIEAFF. CDR3 nucleotides: TGCAGCGTTGAAGGGAGACAGGGAATTGAAGCTTTCTTT.

J is TRBJ2-3 and V is TRBV14, with D hard to call. The ends were cut back, 2 bases at V and 6 bases at J, with 9 bases in the middle. The CDR3 sequence is 13 residues long. The germline V gene has CDR1 SGHDN and CDR2 FVKESK. The CDR3 loop is CASSQLVSDTQYF. DNA for the CDR3: TGTGCCAGCAGCCAACTGGTTTCGGATACGCAGTATTTT. Full variable domain (missing parts from reference TRBV14 and TRBJ2-3): EAGVTQFPSHSVIEKGQTVTLRCDPISGHDNLYWYRRVMGKEIKFLLHFVKESKQDESGMPNNRFLAERTGGTYSTLKVQPAELEDSGVYFCASSQLVSDTQYFGPGTRLTVL.

This clonotype turned up a few times. The J gene is TRBJ2-7, the V gene TRBV7-2; TRBD2 aligns across 12 bases. The CDR3 is 17 amino acids. The junction had 9 bases not matched to a gene; V was cut back by 5 bases and J by 1 base. Looked up from germline, CDR1 is SGHTA and CDR2 is FQGNSA. The CDR3 sequence: CASSRYLAGGRSYEQYF. CDR3 bases: TGTGCCAGCAGCCGATATCTAGCGGGGGGGCGATCCTACGAGCAGTACTTC.

Only a few counts were recorded for this clonotype. The chain uses TRBV4-1 and TRBJ2-5; D remains ambiguous. Trimming left V 2 bases short and J 5 bases short, with 21 bases between. The germline V gene has CDR1 MGHRA and CDR2 YSYEKL. The CDR3 is made up of 17 amino acids. The CDR3 loop reads CASSQRRQDAFTETQYF. The CDR3 DNA sequence: TGCGCCAGCAGCCAACGACGCCAGGACGCGTTCACGGAGACCCAGTACTTC.

This chain joins TRBV11-2 and TRBJ1-2, with D maybe TRBD1 (5 bases). The CDR3 length is 15 residues. Germline CDR1 SGHAT, CDR2 FQNNGV. The V end was cut by 3 bases, the J end by 2 bases, with 13 bases between. CDR3 amino acids: CASSFSWDLNYGYTF. CDR3 coding DNA: TGTGCCAGCAGCTTTTCTTGGGACTTGAACTATGGCTACACCTTC.

Concerning this clonotype: Its ends do not fully match the called genes, so a read error is possible. The V gene is TRBV7-2, the J gene TRBJ2-3, with D tentatively TRBD2 (6 bases). Germline CDR1 SGHTA, CDR2 FQGNSA. This CDR3 comprises 14 residues. The CDR3: CASSPTRSIDTQYF. The CDR3 DNA is TGTGCCAGCAGCCCGACTAGGAGCATAGATACGCAGTATTTT.

The CDR3 spells CASSLWLGTEAFF. CDR3 DNA sequence: TGTGCCAGCAGCTTATGGTTAGGGACTGAAGCTTTCTTT. V is TRBV7-3 and J is TRBJ1-1; no firm D call. The CDR3 spans 13 residues. V was cut by 2 bases and J by 5 bases, with 9 bases left in between. CDR1 SGHTA and CDR2 FQGTGA come from the germline V gene.

V is TRBV5-5 and J is TRBJ2-3; 8 positions agree with TRBD2. The CDR3 has 15 amino acids. The trim removed 1 base at V and 5 bases at J, leaving 6 bases unmatched. Germline V gene data show CDR1 as SGHKS and CDR2 as YYEKEE (reference sequence). The CDR3, as DNA: TGTGCCAGCAGCTTGACCCGGGAGGGGGGAGATACGCAGTATTTT. Translation: CASSLTREGGDTQYF.

This clonotype has a count of ten or more. This sequence joins TRBV7-2 and TRBJ1-5; D gene ambiguous. In germline, CDR1 is SGHTA, CDR2 FQGNSA. V lost 1 base and J lost 5, with 12 bases in between. The CDR3 runs 15 residues. This CDR3 reads CASSLGSAVHQPQHF. For the CDR3, the DNA is TGTGCCAGCAGCTTAGGTTCGGCAGTTCATCAGCCCCAGCATTTT.

With regard to this clonotype: A read error may explain this, as a much larger clone is one base away. The chain recombines TRBV5-1 with TRBJ2-1; 7 positions match TRBD2. CDR1 and CDR2 (germline): SGHRS, YFSETQ. The CDR3 has 14 amino acids. The V segment lost 1 base and the J segment 10 bases; nucleotides outside the gene matches: 8. The CDR3 coding sequence is TGCGCCAGCAGCTTGTGCCGGGAGGCCACGGAGCAGTTCTTC. Translation: CASSLCREATEQFF.

This sequence joins TRBV10-3 and TRBJ2-3; 12 bases fit TRBD2. This CDR3 is built from 15 residues. From germline, CDR1 is ENHRY and CDR2 SYGVKD. The V segment lost 10 bases and the J segment 1 base; nucleotides outside the gene matches: 6. The CDR3 nucleotides are TGTGCCACCCATACTAGCGGGAGGCGCACAGATACGCAGTATTTT. As protein: CATHTSGRRTDTQYF.

This chain uses TRBV5-1 with TRBJ2-5; D might be TRBD1 or TRBD2, each matching 5 bases. The ends were cut back, 0 bases at V and 4 bases at J, with 10 bases in the middle. The CDR3 has 14 residues. Per germline, CDR1 SGHRS and CDR2 YFSETQ. The DNA for the CDR3 is TGCGCCAGCAGCTTGGAGGGACCCGGAGAGACCCAGTACTTC. Protein: CASSLEGPGETQYF.

The table lists this clonotype with a few counts. The J gene is TRBJ2-1, the V gene TRBV5-1; D possibly corresponds to TRBD1 (5 bases). The germline CDR1 and CDR2 sequences are SGHRS and YFSETQ. This CDR3 is built from 14 residues. Trimming cost V 0 bases and J 5 bases, with 9 bases left between them. CDR3 bases: TGCGCCAGCAGCTTGGAACAGGAGCACAATGAGCAGTTCTTC. Residues: CASSLEQEHNEQFF.

The CDR3 protein is CASSPAPNTEAFF. The CDR3 nucleotides are TGTGCCAGCAGCCCCGCCCCGAACACTGAAGCTTTCTTT. The chain uses TRBV7-2 and TRBJ1-1; D gene ambiguous. Between the trimmed V and J ends, which lost 5 bases and 1 base, there was a span of 8 bases. The CDR3 length is 13 residues. Germline-derived CDR1 and CDR2 are SGHTA and FQGNSA.

This clonotype was seen more than once but under ten times. V usage is TRBV10-3 and J usage is TRBJ1-1; D is perhaps TRBD1 (6 bases). Trimming left V 3 bases short and J 0 bases short, with 11 bases between. Germline V gene lookup returns CDR1 ENHRY and CDR2 SYGVKD. The CDR3 contains 15 residues. This chain's CDR3 is CAISDPDRMNTEAFF. CDR3 bases: TGTGCCATCAGTGACCCAGACAGGATGAACACTGAAGCTTTCTTT.

Comments on this clonotype: At one of its ends the junction is not consistent with the germline gene, which may arise from a read error. The V and J genes are TRBV5-1 and TRBJ1-4; D gene uncertain. This CDR3 comprises 13 residues. From germline, CDR1 is SGHRS and CDR2 YFSETQ. The DNA of the CDR3 is TGCGCCAGCACCTTGGACGGGAATGAAAAACTGTTTTTT. It codes for CASTLDGNEKLFF.

This clonotype was counted a few times. The gene calls are TRBV20-1 and TRBJ2-7, with unresolved D. The CDR3 length is 10 residues. Germline loops: CDR1 DFQATT, CDR2 SNEGSKA (reference sequence). The CDR3 reads CLGSRYEQYV. The DNA of the CDR3 is TGCCTAGGAAGCCGGTACGAGCAGTACGTC.

This clonotype has more than one count but fewer than ten. This chain links TRBV29-1 with TRBJ2-5; 11 bases map to TRBD2. CDR3 length equals 14 residues. Germline V gives CDR1 SQVTM, CDR2 ANQGSEA. Losses at the gene ends were 4 bases for V and 0 bases for J; bases not matched to a gene: 1. CDR3 nucleotides: TGCAGCGTTGCACTAGCGGGGGACCAAGAGACCCAGTACTTC. It is translated as CSVALAGDQETQYF.